A single sample gave rise to the 5 T cell receptor beta chains below, sequenced in a study of blood T cell repertoires in COVID-19. Profiling relied on immunoSEQ multiplex PCR, and the TCRdb table lists in-frame clones only, not all of them. The sample includes about 34,000 clones, around 85% of them seen just once. The specimen sequenced was peripheral blood. These TCRs come from a man in his 70s with COVID-19, enrolled during active disease.

CDR3 coding DNA: TGCGCCAGCAGGCTAGCGGGAGCGGGTACCTACGAGCAGTACTTC. It codes for CASRLAGAGTYEQYF. This chain joins TRBV4-3 and TRBJ2-7; 10 bases are shared with TRBD2. Germline V gene data show CDR1 as LGHNA and CDR2 as YSLEER. This CDR3 has 15 amino acids. J was trimmed by 2 bases and V by 6 bases; bases with no gene match: 7.

Details on this clone: An end of the junction does not agree with germline; a read error may underlie this. This chain joins TRBV19 and TRBJ2-3; possible D gene TRBD1, 6 bases. Germline V lookup: CDR1 LNHDA, CDR2 SQIVND (reference sequence). The CDR3 covers 13 residues. CDR3 sequence (DNA): TGTGCCAGTAGTATAACCGGGACACCTATAGGGGATTTT. Encoded protein: CASSITGTPIGDF.

This chain uses TRBV6-9 with TRBJ2-7, with 15 bases that match TRBD2. Germline CDR1 is MNHGY and CDR2 is SVAAGI. This CDR3 is built from 18 residues. V lost 6 bases and J lost 0; bases outside the gene matches: 9. The CDR3 loop is CASRAGLAGGLRSYEQYF. The CDR3 nucleotides read TGTGCCAGCAGAGCGGGACTAGCGGGAGGACTACGCTCCTACGAGCAGTACTTC.

The gene calls are TRBV5-6 and TRBJ1-5; 7 bases fit TRBD1. J lost 3 bases, V lost 0 bases, and 9 bases had no gene match. The germline V gene encodes CDR1 SGHDT and CDR2 YYEEEE. The length of the CDR3 is 17 residues. CDR3 nucleotide sequence: TGTGCCAGCAGCTTGGCGGGGACAGTCTTAAACAATCAGCCCCAGCATTTT. Translating it yields CASSLAGTVLNNQPQHF.

The rearrangement uses TRBV6-2 or TRBV6-3 and TRBJ2-3; D is ambiguous. CDR3 length: 12 residues. In germline, CDR1 is MNHEY, CDR2 SVGEGT. V was shortened by 6 bases and J by 6 bases, with 10 bases between the two germline ends. The CDR3: CASSFYADTQYF. Here the CDR3 DNA reads TGTGCCAGCAGCTTTTACGCGGATACGCAGTATTTT.